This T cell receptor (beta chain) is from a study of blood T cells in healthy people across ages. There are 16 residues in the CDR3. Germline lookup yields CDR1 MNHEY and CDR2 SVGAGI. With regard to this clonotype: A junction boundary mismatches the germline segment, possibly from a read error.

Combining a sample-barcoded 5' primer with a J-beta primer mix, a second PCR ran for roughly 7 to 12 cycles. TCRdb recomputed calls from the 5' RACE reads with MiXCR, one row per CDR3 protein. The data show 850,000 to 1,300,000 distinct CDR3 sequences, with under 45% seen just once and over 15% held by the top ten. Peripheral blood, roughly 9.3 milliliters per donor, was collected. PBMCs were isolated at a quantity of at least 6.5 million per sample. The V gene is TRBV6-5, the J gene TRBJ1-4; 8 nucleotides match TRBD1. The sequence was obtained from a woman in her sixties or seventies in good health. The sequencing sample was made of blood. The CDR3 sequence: CASSYAGGRGNEKPFF. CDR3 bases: TGTGCCAGCAGTTACGCAGGGGGCAGGGGTAATGAAAAACCGTTTTTT.